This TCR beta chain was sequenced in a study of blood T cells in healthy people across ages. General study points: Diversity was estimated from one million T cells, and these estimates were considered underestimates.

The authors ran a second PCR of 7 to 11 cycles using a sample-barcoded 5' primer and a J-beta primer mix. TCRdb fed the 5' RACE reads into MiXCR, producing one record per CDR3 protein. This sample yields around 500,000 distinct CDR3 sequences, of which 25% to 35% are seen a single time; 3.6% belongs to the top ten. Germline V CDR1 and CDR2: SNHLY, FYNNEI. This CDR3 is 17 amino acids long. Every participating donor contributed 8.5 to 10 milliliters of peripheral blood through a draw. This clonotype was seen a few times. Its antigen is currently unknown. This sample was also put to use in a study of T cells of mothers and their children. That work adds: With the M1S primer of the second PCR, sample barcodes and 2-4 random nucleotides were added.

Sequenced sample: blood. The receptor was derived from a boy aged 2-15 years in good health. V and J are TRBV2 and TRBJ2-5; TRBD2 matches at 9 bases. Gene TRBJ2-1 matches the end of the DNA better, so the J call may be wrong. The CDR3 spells CASSEEGRRGGNNEQFF. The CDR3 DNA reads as TGTGCCAGCAGTGAAGAGGGGCGGCGGGGGGGCAACAATGAGCAGTTCTTC.